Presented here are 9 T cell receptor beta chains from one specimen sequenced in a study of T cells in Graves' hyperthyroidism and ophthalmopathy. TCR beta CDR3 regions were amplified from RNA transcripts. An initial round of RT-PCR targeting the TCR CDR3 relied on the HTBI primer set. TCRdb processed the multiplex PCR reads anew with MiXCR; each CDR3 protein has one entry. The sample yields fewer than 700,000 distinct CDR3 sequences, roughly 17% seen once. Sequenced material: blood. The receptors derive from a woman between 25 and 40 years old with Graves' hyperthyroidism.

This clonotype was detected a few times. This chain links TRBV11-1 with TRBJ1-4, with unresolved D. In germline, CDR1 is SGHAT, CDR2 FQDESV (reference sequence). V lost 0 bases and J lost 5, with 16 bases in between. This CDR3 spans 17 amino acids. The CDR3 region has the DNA TGTGCCAGCAGCTTAGCGACGATGGCAGGCGGGAATGAAAAACTGTTTTTT. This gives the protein CASSLATMAGGNEKLFF.

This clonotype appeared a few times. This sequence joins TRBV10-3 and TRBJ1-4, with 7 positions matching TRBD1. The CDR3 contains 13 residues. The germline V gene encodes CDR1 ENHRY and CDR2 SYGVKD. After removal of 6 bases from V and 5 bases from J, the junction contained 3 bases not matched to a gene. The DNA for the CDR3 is TGTGCCATCAGGGGGACAGAGAATGAAAAACTGTTTTTT. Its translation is CAIRGTENEKLFF.

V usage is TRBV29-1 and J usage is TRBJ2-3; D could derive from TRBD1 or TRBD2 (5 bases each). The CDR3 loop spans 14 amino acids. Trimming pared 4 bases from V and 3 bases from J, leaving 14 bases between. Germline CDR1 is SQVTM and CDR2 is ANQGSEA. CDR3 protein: CSVGVGTSTDTQYF. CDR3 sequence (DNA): TGCAGCGTTGGCGTGGGGACCAGTACAGATACGCAGTATTTT.

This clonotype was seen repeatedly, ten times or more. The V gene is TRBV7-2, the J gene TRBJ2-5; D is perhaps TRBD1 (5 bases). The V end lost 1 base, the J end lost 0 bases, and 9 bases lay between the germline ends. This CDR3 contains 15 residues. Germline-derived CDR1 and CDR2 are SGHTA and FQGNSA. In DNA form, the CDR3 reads TGTGCCAGCAGCTTAGGCGACAGAAACCAAGAGACCCAGTACTTC. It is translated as CASSLGDRNQETQYF.

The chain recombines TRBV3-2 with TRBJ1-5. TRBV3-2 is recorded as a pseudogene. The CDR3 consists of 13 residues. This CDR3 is CGSSQEVGQPQHF. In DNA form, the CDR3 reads TGTGGCAGCAGCCAAGAGGTTGGGCAGCCCCAGCATTTT.

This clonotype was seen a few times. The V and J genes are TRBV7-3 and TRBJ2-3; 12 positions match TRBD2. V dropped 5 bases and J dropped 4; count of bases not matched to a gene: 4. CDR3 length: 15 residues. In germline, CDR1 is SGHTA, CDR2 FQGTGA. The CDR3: CASSRLAGVSDTQYF. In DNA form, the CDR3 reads TGTGCCAGCAGCCGACTAGCGGGAGTGTCAGATACGCAGTATTTT.

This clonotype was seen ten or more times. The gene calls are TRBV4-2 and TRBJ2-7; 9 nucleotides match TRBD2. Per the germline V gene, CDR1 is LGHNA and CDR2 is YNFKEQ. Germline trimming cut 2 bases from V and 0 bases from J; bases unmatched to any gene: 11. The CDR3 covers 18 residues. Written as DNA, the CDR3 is TGTGCCAGCAGCCAACGGCTAGCGGGACACCCCTTCTCCTACGAGCAGTACTTC. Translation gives CASSQRLAGHPFSYEQYF.

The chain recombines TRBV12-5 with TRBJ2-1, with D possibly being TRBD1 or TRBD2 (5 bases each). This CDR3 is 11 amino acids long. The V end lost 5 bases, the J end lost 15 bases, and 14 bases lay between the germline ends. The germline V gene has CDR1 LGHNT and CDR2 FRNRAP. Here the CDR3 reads CASGVGTEGFF. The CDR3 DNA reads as TGTGCTAGTGGTGTCGGGACCGAAGGGTTCTTC.

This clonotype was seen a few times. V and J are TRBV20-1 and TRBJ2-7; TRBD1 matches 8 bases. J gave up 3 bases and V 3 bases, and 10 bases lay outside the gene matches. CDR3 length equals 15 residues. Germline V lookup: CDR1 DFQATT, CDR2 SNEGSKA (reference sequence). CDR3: CSASATRTGIYEQYF. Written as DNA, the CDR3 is TGCAGTGCTAGCGCTACCAGGACAGGGATCTACGAGCAGTACTTC.